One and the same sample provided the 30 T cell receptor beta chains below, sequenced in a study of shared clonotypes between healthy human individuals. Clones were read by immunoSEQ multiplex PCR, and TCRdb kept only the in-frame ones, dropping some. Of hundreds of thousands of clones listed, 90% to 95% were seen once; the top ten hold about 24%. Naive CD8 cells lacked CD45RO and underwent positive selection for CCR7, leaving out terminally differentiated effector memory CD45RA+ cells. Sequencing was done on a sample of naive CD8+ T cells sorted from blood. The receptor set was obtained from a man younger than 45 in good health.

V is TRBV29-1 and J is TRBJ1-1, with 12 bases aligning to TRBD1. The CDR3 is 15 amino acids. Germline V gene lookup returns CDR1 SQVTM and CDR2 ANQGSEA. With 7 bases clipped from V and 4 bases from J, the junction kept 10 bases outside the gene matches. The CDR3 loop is CSAAGTGGLSTEAFF. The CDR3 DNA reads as TGCAGCGCCGCCGGGACAGGGGGCTTAAGCACTGAAGCTTTCTTT.

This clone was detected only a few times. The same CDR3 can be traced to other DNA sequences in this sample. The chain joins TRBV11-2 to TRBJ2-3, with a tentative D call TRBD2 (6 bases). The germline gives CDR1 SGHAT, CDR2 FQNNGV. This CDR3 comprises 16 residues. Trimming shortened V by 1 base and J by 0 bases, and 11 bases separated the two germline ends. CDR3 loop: CASSLGSGTSTDTQYF. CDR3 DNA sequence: TGTGCCAGCAGCTTAGGCTCCGGGACTAGCACAGATACGCAGTATTTT.

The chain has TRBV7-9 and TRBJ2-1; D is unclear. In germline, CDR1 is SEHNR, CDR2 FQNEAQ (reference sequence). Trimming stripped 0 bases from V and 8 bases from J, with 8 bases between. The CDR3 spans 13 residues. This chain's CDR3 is CASSLAGSDEQFF. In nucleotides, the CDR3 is TGTGCCAGCAGCTTAGCTGGGTCGGATGAGCAGTTCTTC. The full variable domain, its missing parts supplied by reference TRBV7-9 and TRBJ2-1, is DTGVSQNPRHKITKRGQNVTFRCDPISEHNRLYWYRQTLGQGPEFLTYFQNEAQLEKSRLLSDRFSAERPKGSFSTLEIQRTEQGDSAMYLCASSLAGSDEQFFGPGTRLTVL.

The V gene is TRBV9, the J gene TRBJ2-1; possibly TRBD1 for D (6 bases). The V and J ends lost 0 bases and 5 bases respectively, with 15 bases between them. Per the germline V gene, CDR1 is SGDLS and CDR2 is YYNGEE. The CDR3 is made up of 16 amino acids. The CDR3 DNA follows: TGTGCCAGCAGCGTAGCTCTTGGGGGCTCAAACAATGAGCAGTTCTTC. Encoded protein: CASSVALGGSNNEQFF. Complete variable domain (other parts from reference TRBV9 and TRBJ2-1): DSGVTQTPKHLITATGQRVTLRCSPRSGDLSVYWYQQSLDQGLQFLIQYYNGEERAKGNILERFSAQQFPDLHSELNLSSLELGDSALYFCASSVALGGSNNEQFFGPGTRLTVL.

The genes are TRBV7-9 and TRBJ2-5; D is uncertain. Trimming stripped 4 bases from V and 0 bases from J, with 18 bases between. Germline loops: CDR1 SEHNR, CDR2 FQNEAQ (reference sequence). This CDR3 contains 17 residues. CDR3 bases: TGTGCCAGCAGCTCCCTTACGACGGACGATTACCAAGAGACCCAGTACTTC. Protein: CASSSLTTDDYQETQYF.

The CDR3 reads CASSFAATYEQYF. CDR3 coding DNA: TGTGCCAGCAGTTTTGCCGCCACCTACGAGCAGTACTTC. The chain has TRBV27 and TRBJ2-7; D gene ambiguous. CDR3 length: 13 amino acids. Trimming cost V 3 bases and J 2 bases, with 8 bases left between them. The germline CDR1 and CDR2 sequences are MNHEY and SMNVEV (reference sequence).

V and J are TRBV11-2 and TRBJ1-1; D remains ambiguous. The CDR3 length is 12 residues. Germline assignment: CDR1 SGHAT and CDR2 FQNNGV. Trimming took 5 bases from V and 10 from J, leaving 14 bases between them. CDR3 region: CASSDYLPGAFF. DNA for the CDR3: TGTGCCAGCAGCGATTACCTCCCGGGAGCTTTCTTT.

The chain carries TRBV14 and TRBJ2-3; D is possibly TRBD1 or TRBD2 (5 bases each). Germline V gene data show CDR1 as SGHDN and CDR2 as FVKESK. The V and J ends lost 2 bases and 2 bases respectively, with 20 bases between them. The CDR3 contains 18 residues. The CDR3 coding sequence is TGTGCCAGCAGCCAACCCGCTCGGGGCCTCCGGGCCACAGATACGCAGTATTTT. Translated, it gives CASSQPARGLRATDTQYF.

CDR3 region: CASSPGTGHNNEQFF. In DNA, the CDR3 is TGTGCCAGCTCACCGGGGACAGGACATAACAATGAGCAGTTCTTC. The chain is built from TRBV18 and TRBJ2-1, with TRBD1 matching over 8 bases. CDR1 KGHSH and CDR2 LQKENI come from the germline V gene. Unmatched junction bases numbered 6, after V lost 3 bases and J lost 5 bases. The CDR3 length is 15 residues.

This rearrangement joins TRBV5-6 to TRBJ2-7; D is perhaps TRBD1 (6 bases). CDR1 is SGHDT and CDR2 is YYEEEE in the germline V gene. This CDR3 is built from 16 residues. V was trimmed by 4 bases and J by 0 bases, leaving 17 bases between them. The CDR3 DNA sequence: TGTGCCAGCAGCAGACCCCGGGACACAAGCTCCTACGAGCAGTACTTC. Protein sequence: CASSRPRDTSSYEQYF.

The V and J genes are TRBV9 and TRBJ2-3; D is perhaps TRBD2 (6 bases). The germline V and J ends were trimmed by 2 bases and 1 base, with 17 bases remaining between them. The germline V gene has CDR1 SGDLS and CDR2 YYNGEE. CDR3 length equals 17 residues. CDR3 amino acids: CASSVTYRRAGTDTQYF. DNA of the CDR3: TGTGCCAGCAGCGTCACTTATCGGAGGGCGGGCACAGATACGCAGTATTTT.

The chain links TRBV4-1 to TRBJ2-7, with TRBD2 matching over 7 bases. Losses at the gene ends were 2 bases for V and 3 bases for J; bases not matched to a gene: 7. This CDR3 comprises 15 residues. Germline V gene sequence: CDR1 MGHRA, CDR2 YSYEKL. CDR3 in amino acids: CASSQRLAGYYEQYF. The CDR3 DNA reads TGCGCCAGCAGCCAACGACTAGCAGGCTACTACGAGCAGTACTTC.

In DNA form, the CDR3 reads TGTGCCAGCAGCTTAGCTCCCAGGGATCATGAGCAGTTCTTC. It is translated as CASSLAPRDHEQFF. V usage is TRBV7-9 and J usage is TRBJ2-1; possibly TRBD1 for D (5 bases). The CDR3 is 14 amino acids. Per the germline V gene, CDR1 is SEHNR and CDR2 is FQNEAQ (reference sequence). Trimming pared 0 bases from V and 8 bases from J, leaving 11 bases between.

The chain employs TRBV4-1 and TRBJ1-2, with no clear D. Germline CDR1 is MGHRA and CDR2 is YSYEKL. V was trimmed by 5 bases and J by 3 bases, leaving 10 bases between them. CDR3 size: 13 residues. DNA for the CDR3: TGCGCCAGCAGCGAGGTTGAGGACTATGGCTACACCTTC. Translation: CASSEVEDYGYTF.

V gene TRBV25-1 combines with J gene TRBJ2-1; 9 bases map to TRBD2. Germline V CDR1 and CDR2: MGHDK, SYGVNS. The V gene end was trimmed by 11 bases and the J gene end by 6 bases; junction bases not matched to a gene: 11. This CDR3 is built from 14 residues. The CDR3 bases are TGTGCCTCCAATAGCGGGAGAGGGGGCAATGAGCAGTTCTTC. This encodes CASNSGRGGNEQFF.

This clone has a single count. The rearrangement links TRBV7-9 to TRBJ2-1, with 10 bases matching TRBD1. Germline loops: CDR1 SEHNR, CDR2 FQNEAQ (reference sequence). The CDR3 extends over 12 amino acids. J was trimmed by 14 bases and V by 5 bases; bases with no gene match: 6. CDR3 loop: CASSAGTGAEFF. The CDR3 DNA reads TGTGCCAGCAGCGCGGGGACAGGGGCAGAGTTCTTC.

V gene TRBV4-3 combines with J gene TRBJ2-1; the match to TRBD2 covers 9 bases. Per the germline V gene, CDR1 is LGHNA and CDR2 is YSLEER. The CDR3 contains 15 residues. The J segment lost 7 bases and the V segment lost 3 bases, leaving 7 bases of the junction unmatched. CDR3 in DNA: TGCGCCAGCAGCCAGTCAGGGACTAGCAGAAATGAGCAGTTCTTC. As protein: CASSQSGTSRNEQFF.

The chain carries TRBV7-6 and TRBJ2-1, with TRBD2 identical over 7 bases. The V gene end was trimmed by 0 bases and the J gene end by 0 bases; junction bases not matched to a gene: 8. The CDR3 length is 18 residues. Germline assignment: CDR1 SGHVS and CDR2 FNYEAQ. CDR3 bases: TGTGCCAGCAGCTTAGCGCGGCTAGCGGAAAGCTCCTACAATGAGCAGTTCTTC. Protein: CASSLARLAESSYNEQFF.

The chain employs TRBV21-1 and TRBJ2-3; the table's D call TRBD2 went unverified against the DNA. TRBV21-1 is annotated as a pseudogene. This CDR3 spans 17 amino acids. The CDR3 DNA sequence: TGTGCCAGCAGCAAATGCGGCGGGAGGGCCGGCACAGATACGCAGTATTTT. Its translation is CASSKCGGRAGTDTQYF.

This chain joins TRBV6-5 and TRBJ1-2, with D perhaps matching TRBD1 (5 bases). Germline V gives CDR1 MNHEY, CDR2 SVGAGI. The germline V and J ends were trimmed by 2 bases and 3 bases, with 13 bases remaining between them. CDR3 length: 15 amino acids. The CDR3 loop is CASSYNGAGDYGYTF. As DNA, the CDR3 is TGTGCCAGCAGTTACAATGGGGCAGGAGACTATGGCTACACCTTC.

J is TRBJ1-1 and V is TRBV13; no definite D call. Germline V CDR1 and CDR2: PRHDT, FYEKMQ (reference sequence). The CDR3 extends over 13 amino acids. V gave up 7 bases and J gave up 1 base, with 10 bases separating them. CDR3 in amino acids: CASTTEGNTEAFF. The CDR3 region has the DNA TGTGCCAGCACCACGGAGGGGAACACTGAAGCTTTCTTT.

CDR3 sequence reads: CALVIGIRNQPQHF. The CDR3 nucleotides read TGTGCCCTAGTAATCGGTATTCGGAATCAGCCCCAGCATTTT. The chain links TRBV6-5 to TRBJ1-5, with no clear D. V lost 11 bases to trimming and J lost 4 bases, with 18 bases between them. This CDR3 region has 14 residues. Germline V gene lookup returns CDR1 MNHEY and CDR2 SVGAGI.

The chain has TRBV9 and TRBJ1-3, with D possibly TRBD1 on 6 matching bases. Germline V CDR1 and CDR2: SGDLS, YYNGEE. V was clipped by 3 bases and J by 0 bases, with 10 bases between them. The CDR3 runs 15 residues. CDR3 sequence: CASSEGGSSGNTIYF. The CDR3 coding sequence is TGTGCCAGCAGCGAAGGGGGGTCCTCTGGAAACACCATATATTTT.

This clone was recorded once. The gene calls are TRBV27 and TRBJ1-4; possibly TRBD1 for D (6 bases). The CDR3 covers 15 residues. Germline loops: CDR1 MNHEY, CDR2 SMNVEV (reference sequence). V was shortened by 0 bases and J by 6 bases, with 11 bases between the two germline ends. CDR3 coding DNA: TGTGCCAGCAGTTTATCGCCAGGGGTCGATGAAAAACTGTTTTTT. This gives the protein CASSLSPGVDEKLFF. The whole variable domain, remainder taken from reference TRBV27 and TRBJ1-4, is EAQVTQNPRYLITVTGKKLTVTCSQNMNHEYMSWYRQDPGLGLRQIYYSMNVEVTDKGDVPEGYKVSRKEKRNFPLILESPSPNQTSLYFCASSLSPGVDEKLFFGSGTQLSVL.

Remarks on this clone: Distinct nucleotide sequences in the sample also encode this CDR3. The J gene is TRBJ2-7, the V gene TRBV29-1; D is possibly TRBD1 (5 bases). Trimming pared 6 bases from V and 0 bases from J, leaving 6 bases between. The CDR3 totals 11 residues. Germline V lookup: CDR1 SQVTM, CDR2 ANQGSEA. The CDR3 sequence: CSVDNSYEQYF. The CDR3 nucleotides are TGCAGCGTGGACAACTCCTACGAGCAGTACTTC.

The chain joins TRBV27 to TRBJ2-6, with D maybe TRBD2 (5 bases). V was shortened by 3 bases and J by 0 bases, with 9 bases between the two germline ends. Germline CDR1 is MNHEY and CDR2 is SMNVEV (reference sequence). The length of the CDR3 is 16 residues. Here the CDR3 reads CASSFGDYSGANVLTF. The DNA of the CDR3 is TGTGCCAGCAGTTTCGGAGACTACTCTGGGGCCAACGTCCTGACTTTC.

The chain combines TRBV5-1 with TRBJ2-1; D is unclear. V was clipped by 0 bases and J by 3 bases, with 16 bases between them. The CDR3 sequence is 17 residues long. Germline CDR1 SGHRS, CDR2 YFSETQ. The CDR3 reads CASSLVSWQTNYNEQFF. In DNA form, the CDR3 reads TGCGCCAGCAGCTTGGTTAGTTGGCAGACGAACTACAATGAGCAGTTCTTC.

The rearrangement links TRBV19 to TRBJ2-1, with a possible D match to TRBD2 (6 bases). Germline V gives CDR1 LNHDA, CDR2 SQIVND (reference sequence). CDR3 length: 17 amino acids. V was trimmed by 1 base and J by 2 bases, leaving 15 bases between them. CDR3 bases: TGTGCCAGTAGTATAGTATTGGGGGGACTCACCTACAATGAGCAGTTCTTC. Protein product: CASSIVLGGLTYNEQFF. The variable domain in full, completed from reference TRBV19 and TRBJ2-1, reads DGGITQSPKYLFRKEGQNVTLSCEQNLNHDAMYWYRQDPGQGLRLIYYSQIVNDFQKGDIAEGYSVSREKKESFPLTVTSAQKNPTAFYLCASSIVLGGLTYNEQFFGPGTRLTVL.

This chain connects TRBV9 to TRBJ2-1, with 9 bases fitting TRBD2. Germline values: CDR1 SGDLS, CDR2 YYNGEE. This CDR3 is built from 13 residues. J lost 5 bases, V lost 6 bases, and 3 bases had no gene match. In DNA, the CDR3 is TGTGCCAGCACGGGACTAGCAAACAATGAGCAGTTCTTC. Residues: CASTGLANNEQFF.

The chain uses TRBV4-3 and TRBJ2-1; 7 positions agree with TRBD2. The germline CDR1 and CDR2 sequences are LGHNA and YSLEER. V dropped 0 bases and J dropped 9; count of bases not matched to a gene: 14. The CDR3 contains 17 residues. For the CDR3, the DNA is TGCGCCAGCAGCCAAGATCGAGCCCTCGCGGGAGATTTTGAGCAGTTCTTC. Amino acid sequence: CASSQDRALAGDFEQFF.